One T cell receptor (beta chain) is described in this entry. Its antigen is unidentified. This record comes from a study of cytomegalovirus exposure and HLA in healthy donors. PCR employed 60 Vbeta and 13 Jbeta primers. Authors' processing steps: As a later analysis found, there were 80 million or so unique TCR beta chains, of which roughly 11 million were shared. Assay: immunoSEQ multiplex PCR; the TCRdb copy retains only in-frame clones and omits some. D and trimming were read from the DNA, whereas the V and J calls and clone size are those reported in that table. The repertoire holds approximately 58,000 clones, 83% seen once, with around 4% in the top ten. Trimming left V 5 bases short and J 0 bases short, with 11 bases between. The CDR3 length is 14 residues. Germline V gives CDR1 SQVTM, CDR2 ANQGSEA. General study points: Cytomegalovirus association was listed for 164 TCR beta chains. Reports credit the classifier with highly specific, highly sensitive diagnosis of cytomegalovirus status.

Input material: PBMCs. The receptor comes from a man aged 25 to 45 in good health and CMV-seronegative. This chain uses TRBV29-1 with TRBJ2-4; the D gene is possibly TRBD1 (6 bases). The CDR3 protein is CSVLVRGAKNIQYF. The DNA for the CDR3 is TGCAGCGTTCTTGTCAGGGGAGCCAAAAACATTCAGTACTTC.